One and the same sample provided the 18 T cell receptor beta chains below, sequenced in a study of blood T cell repertoires in COVID-19. The table came from immunoSEQ multiplex PCR; TCRdb's copy has only in-frame clones and leaves some out. The sample yields under 350,000 clones, more than 75% seen once. Sequenced input: peripheral blood. The receptor set was obtained from a man in his sixties or seventies with acute or convalescent COVID-19.

This clone occurred once. The chain combines TRBV7-9 with TRBJ1-2, with 9 bases matching TRBD1. Germline CDR1 SEHNR, CDR2 FQNEAQ (reference sequence). This CDR3 is built from 13 residues. Trimming removed 3 bases from V and 8 bases from J; junction bases left unmatched: 4. CDR3 DNA: TGTGCCAGCAGCTTGGGACAGGGCCAAGGCTACACCTTC. This encodes CASSLGQGQGYTF.

The chain joins TRBV7-2 to TRBJ1-2, with D unresolved. V lost 5 bases, J lost 1 base, and 8 bases lay in between. The CDR3 extends over 13 amino acids. Germline CDR1 is SGHTA and CDR2 is FQGNSA. The chain's CDR3 is CASSPLSNYGYTF. The CDR3 nucleotides are TGTGCCAGCAGCCCTCTCAGTAACTATGGCTACACCTTC.

The chain joins TRBV9 to TRBJ2-1; TRBD2 agrees at 10 bases. CDR3 length equals 14 residues. The V gene's germline CDR1 is SGDLS and CDR2 YYNGEE. Trimming took 2 bases from V and 7 from J; bases not matched to a gene: 3. CDR3 bases: TGTGCCAGCAGCGTCCTAGCGGGAGATAATGAGCAGTTCTTC. Protein: CASSVLAGDNEQFF.

This clone occurred a few times. Other DNA sequences in this specimen translate into the identical CDR3. This chain links TRBV4-3 with TRBJ2-1; 8 bases are shared with TRBD1. CDR1 and CDR2 from the germline V gene are LGHNA and YSLEER. CDR3 size: 15 residues. V lost 1 base, J lost 4 bases, and 3 bases stayed unmatched. The CDR3 nucleotides read TGCGCCAGCAGCCAAGCTCGGGACAGGTACAATGAGCAGTTCTTC. Amino acid sequence: CASSQARDRYNEQFF.

The V gene is TRBV19, the J gene TRBJ1-1, with unresolved D. Between the trimmed V and J ends, which lost 3 bases and 5 bases, there was a span of 16 bases. Germline V gene data show CDR1 as LNHDA and CDR2 as SQIVND (reference sequence). The CDR3 sequence is 15 residues long. The CDR3 sequence is CASSILGLGGTEAFF. CDR3 nucleotide sequence: TGTGCCAGTAGTATTCTAGGCCTTGGCGGGACTGAAGCTTTCTTT.

This clone was observed a single time. J is TRBJ1-1 and V is TRBV9, with 7 positions matching TRBD1. This CDR3 contains 14 residues. Germline-derived CDR1 and CDR2 are SGDLS and YYNGEE. J gave up 1 base and V 4 bases, and 4 bases lay outside the gene matches. For the CDR3, the DNA is TGTGCCAGCAGCAGGACAGGACAGAACACTGAAGCTTTCTTT. Amino acids: CASSRTGQNTEAFF.

This rearrangement joins TRBV28 to TRBJ2-4; 9 bases fit TRBD1. V was clipped by 5 bases and J by 9 bases; unmatched bases: 2. CDR3 length: 12 residues. Germline CDR1 and CDR2: MDHEN and SYDVKM. DNA of the CDR3: TGTGCCAGCAGTCGGACAGGGGTCATTCAGTACTTC. Amino acid sequence: CASSRTGVIQYF.

V gene TRBV6-2 or TRBV6-3 combines with J gene TRBJ1-2; D gene uncertain. The CDR3 consists of 12 residues. Germline assignment: CDR1 MNHEY and CDR2 SVGEGT. Trimming pared 6 bases from V and 5 bases from J, leaving 10 bases between. The CDR3 region is CASSPSVYGYTF. The CDR3 DNA sequence: TGTGCCAGCAGCCCGTCCGTTTATGGCTACACCTTC.

The V call is TRBV25-1, the J call TRBJ1-1; 7 bases align to TRBD1. Germline CDR1 reads MGHDK; CDR2 reads SYGVNS. The CDR3 sequence is 13 residues long. V dropped 6 bases and J dropped 5; count of bases not matched to a gene: 6. CDR3 residues: CASRETGDTEAFF. The CDR3 DNA reads TGTGCCAGCAGAGAAACAGGGGATACTGAAGCTTTCTTT.

J is TRBJ1-2 and V is TRBV28; 7 bases map to TRBD1. CDR1 is MDHEN and CDR2 is SYDVKM in the germline V gene. The CDR3 covers 15 residues. V lost 5 bases, J lost 10 bases, and 16 bases stayed unmatched. CDR3 nucleotide sequence: TGTGCCAGCAGTGGAAGGACAGGATCAGGAATCGTCTACACCTTC. Translated, it gives CASSGRTGSGIVYTF.

The V gene is TRBV24-1, the J gene TRBJ2-7; maybe TRBD1 (6 bases). CDR3 length: 15 residues. V was pared by 4 bases and J by 4 bases, with 16 bases between. The V gene's germline CDR1 is KGHDR and CDR2 SFDVKD. CDR3 nucleotides: TGTGCCACCAGTGACACCCGGGACACACCGTACGAGCAGTACTTC. Residues: CATSDTRDTPYEQYF.

The chain employs TRBV12-3 or TRBV12-4 and TRBJ2-5, with D perhaps TRBD1 (5 bases). The CDR3 has 13 residues. V dropped 2 bases and J dropped 3 bases, with 7 bases sitting between them. The CDR3 spells CASSLRQKETQYF. CDR3 nucleotides: TGTGCCAGCAGTTTACGACAGAAAGAGACCCAGTACTTC.

V gene TRBV28 combines with J gene TRBJ1-5, with D tentatively TRBD1 (5 bases). Germline lookup yields CDR1 MDHEN and CDR2 SYDVKM. The CDR3 totals 15 residues. The ends were cut back, 6 bases at V and 1 base at J, with 13 bases in the middle. CDR3 nucleotide sequence: TGTGCCAGCAGATGGAGGGGCATGAGCAATCAGCCCCAGCATTTT. This gives the protein CASRWRGMSNQPQHF.

The rearrangement uses TRBV7-2 and TRBJ2-4, with D unclear. Per the germline V gene, CDR1 is SGHTA and CDR2 is FQGNSA. This CDR3 contains 14 residues. Trimming stripped 1 base from V and 11 bases from J, with 15 bases between. The CDR3 spells CASSLDRVGPFQYF. CDR3 bases: TGTGCCAGCAGCTTAGACAGAGTAGGCCCCTTTCAGTACTTC. The whole variable domain, remainder taken from reference TRBV7-2 and TRBJ2-4, is GAGVSQSPSNKVTEKGKDVELRCDPISGHTALYWYRQSLGQGLEFLIYFQGNSAPDKSGLPSDRFSAERTGGSVSTLTIQRTQQEDSAVYLCASSLDRVGPFQYFGAGTRLSVL.

The chain recombines TRBV7-2 with TRBJ2-1, with TRBD2 matching over 8 bases. V trimming: 1 base; J trimming: 7 bases; junction bases outside the gene matches: 6. Germline loops: CDR1 SGHTA, CDR2 FQGNSA. The CDR3 is made up of 15 amino acids. As DNA, the CDR3 is TGTGCCAGCAGCTTAGGAAGCGGGAGTTATAATGAGCAGTTCTTC. Its translation is CASSLGSGSYNEQFF.

CDR3 coding DNA: TGTGCCAGCAGTGAATTCAACAGGGGCGAGGCCTACGAGCAGTACTTC. Protein product: CASSEFNRGEAYEQYF. The genes are TRBV6-1 and TRBJ2-7, with 7 bases aligning to TRBD1. The CDR3 sequence is 16 residues long. Germline CDR1 MNHNS, CDR2 SASEGT. Germline trimming cut 2 bases from V and 2 bases from J; bases unmatched to any gene: 9.

The chain carries TRBV6-6 and TRBJ1-2, with 9 bases identical to TRBD1. Losses at the gene ends were 5 bases for V and 3 bases for J; bases not matched to a gene: 7. Germline assignment: CDR1 MNHNY and CDR2 SVGAGI (reference sequence). The CDR3 is 15 amino acids. The CDR3 sequence is CASSPEQGAYYGYTF. DNA of the CDR3: TGTGCCAGCAGTCCGGAACAGGGGGCATACTATGGCTACACCTTC.

This chain connects TRBV3-1 (or the pseudogene TRBV3-2) to TRBJ1-2, with D possibly being TRBD1 (5 bases). The CDR3 consists of 14 residues. The germline gives CDR1 LGHDT, CDR2 YNNKEL (reference sequence). V lost 1 base and J lost 6, with 12 bases in between. This CDR3 is CASSQGPGNDGYTF. The CDR3 DNA reads TGTGCCAGCAGCCAAGGGCCAGGGAACGATGGCTACACCTTC.